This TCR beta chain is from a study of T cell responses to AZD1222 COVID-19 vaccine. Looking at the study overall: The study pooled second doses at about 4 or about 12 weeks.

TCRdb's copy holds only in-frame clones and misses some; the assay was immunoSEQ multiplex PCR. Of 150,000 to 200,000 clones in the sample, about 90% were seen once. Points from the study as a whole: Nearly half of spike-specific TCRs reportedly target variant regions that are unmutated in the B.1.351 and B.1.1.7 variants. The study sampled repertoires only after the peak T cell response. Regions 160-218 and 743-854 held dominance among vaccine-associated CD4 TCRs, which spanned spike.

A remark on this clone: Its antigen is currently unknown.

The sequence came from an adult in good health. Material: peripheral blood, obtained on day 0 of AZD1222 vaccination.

This CDR3 reads CASSSSGGSTGDTQYF. The CDR3 DNA follows: TGCGCCAGCAGCTCGAGCGGGGGGAGCACTGGTGATACGCAGTATTTT. V and J are TRBV4-1 and TRBJ2-3; 9 bases are shared with TRBD2. V lost 5 bases, J lost 6 bases, and 12 bases stayed unmatched. The germline V gene encodes CDR1 MGHRA and CDR2 YSYEKL. The length of the CDR3 is 16 residues.